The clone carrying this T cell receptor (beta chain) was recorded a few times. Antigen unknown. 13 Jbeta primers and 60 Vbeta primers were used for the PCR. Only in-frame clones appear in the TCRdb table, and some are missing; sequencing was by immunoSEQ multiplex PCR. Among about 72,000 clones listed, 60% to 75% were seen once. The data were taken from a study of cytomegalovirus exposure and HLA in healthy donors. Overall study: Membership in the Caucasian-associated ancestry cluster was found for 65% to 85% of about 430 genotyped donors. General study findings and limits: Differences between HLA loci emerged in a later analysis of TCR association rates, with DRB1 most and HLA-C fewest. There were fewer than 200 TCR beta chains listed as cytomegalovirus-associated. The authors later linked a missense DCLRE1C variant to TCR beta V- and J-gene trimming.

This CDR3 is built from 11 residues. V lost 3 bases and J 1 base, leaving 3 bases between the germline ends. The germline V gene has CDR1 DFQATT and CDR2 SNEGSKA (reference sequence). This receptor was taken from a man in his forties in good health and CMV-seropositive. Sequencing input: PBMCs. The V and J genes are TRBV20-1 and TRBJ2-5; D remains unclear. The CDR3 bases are TGCAGTGCTAGCTCCCAAGAGACCCAGTACTTC. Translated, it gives CSASSQETQYF.